This TCR beta chain was captured in a study of T cell responses to AZD1222 COVID-19 vaccine. Generated by immunoSEQ multiplex PCR, the TCRdb table keeps only in-frame clones and is missing some. The repertoire includes about 90,000 clones, approximately 89% of them detected once, and approximately 5% sits in the top ten. Study-wide findings and caveats: Reportedly, nearly half of unique spike TCRs recognized epitopes outside B.1.351/B.1.1.7 mutations. The study found Spike-specific TCR breadth and depth rose after two AZD1222 doses. Just five or six AZD1222 recipients were seropositive at baseline. Repertoire collection took place solely once the T cell response had peaked.

Germline values: CDR1 SGHTA, CDR2 FQGTGA. There are 15 residues in the CDR3. V shed 1 base, J shed 4 bases, and the junction held 3 bases outside the gene matches. A single count supports this clone. Its antigen is undetermined. The chain employs TRBV7-3 and TRBJ2-3; 9 positions agree with TRBD1. This sequence originates from an adult who received the AZD1222 COVID-19 vaccine. Material: peripheral blood, obtained 28 days after the second AZD1222 dose. The CDR3 sequence is CASSLRQGDADTQYF. CDR3 in DNA: TGTGCCAGCAGCTTAAGACAGGGGGACGCAGATACGCAGTATTTT.